The 20 T cell receptor beta chains in this list originate from one sample, sequenced in a study of response to subunit inactivated influenza vaccine. TCRdb reprocessed the RT-PCR reads with MiXCR, giving one entry per CDR3 protein. The table shows hundreds of thousands of distinct CDR3 sequences, with 14% occurring only once. Source: PBMCs from blood, taken less than 15 days before vaccination. These receptors all come from a man over 45 who received an inactivated influenza vaccine.

This clonotype has a handful of counts. The V gene is TRBV20-1, the J gene TRBJ2-4; D remains unclear. Germline CDR1 and CDR2: DFQATT and SNEGSKA (reference sequence). The CDR3 sequence is 11 residues long. Between the trimmed V and J ends, which lost 5 bases and 5 bases, there was a span of 7 bases. The CDR3 nucleotides are TGCAGTGCTTTGGTGGAAAACATTCAGTACTTC. It encodes CSALVENIQYF.

V usage is TRBV28 and J usage is TRBJ1-2, with D possibly matching TRBD1 (6 bases). Trimming left V 10 bases short and J 0 bases short, with 15 bases between. There are 14 residues in the CDR3. Germline lookup yields CDR1 MDHEN and CDR2 SYDVKM. The CDR3 spells CATTGTPSNYGYTF. The CDR3 bases are TGTGCCACCACCGGGACACCTTCTAACTATGGCTACACCTTC.

This clonotype was seen a handful of times. The gene calls are TRBV20-1 and TRBJ2-1; 7 bases map to TRBD2. Losses at the gene ends were 6 bases for V and 7 bases for J; bases not matched to a gene: 15. This CDR3 is 15 amino acids long. Germline loops: CDR1 DFQATT, CDR2 SNEGSKA (reference sequence). CDR3 in amino acids: CSATSRRDYRNEQFF. CDR3 nucleotide sequence: TGCAGTGCAACCTCGCGCCGGGACTACCGAAATGAGCAGTTCTTC.

Ten or more counts support this clonotype. The rearrangement links TRBV5-1 to TRBJ2-6; D uncertain. Germline V gene sequence: CDR1 SGHRS, CDR2 YFSETQ. This CDR3 comprises 15 residues. Trimming shortened V by 0 bases and J by 1 base, and 5 bases separated the two germline ends. Written as DNA, the CDR3 is TGCGCCAGCAGCTTGGAGCTTTCTGGGGCCAACGTCCTGACTTTC. Translating gives CASSLELSGANVLTF.

A few counts support this clonotype. The chain couples TRBV20-1 to TRBJ2-1; tentatively, D is TRBD2 (5 bases). The V end was cut by 6 bases, the J end by 2 bases, with 11 bases between. Germline V gene sequence: CDR1 DFQATT, CDR2 SNEGSKA (reference sequence). There are 13 residues in the CDR3. The CDR3 DNA is TGCAGTGCCCGGGGTCAGCCCTACAATGAGCAGTTCTTC. Protein product: CSARGQPYNEQFF.

This clonotype was observed at least ten times. The chain recombines TRBV12-3 or TRBV12-4 with TRBJ2-2; D call uncertain. This CDR3 is 14 amino acids long. Trimming left V 2 bases short and J 4 bases short, with 8 bases between. Here the CDR3 reads CASSLRVATGELFF. In DNA form, the CDR3 reads TGTGCCAGCAGTTTAAGGGTCGCCACCGGGGAGCTGTTTTTT.

This chain connects TRBV4-2 to TRBJ2-1; weak D call: TRBD2 (5 bases). This CDR3 contains 14 residues. Germline CDR1 LGHNA, CDR2 YNFKEQ. V was pared by 4 bases and J by 6 bases, with 13 bases between. In DNA form, the CDR3 reads TGTGCCAGCAGCCGGGAAAGGACTTCCAATGAGCAGTTCTTC. Encoded protein: CASSRERTSNEQFF.

The chain employs TRBV11-2 and TRBJ2-1; possibly TRBD1 for D (5 bases). The V end was cut by 0 bases, the J end by 7 bases, with 7 bases between. This CDR3 region has 13 residues. Germline V gene lookup returns CDR1 SGHAT and CDR2 FQNNGV. The CDR3 DNA is TGTGCCAGCAGCTTAGACAGGGCAAATGAGCAGTTCTTC. This translates into CASSLDRANEQFF.

This rearrangement joins TRBV6-5 to TRBJ2-1; D is uncertain. The CDR3 extends over 16 amino acids. The V end lost 3 bases, the J end lost 0 bases, and 12 bases lay between the germline ends. The germline V gene has CDR1 MNHEY and CDR2 SVGAGI. CDR3 region: CASSYSQRSSYNEQFF. DNA for the CDR3: TGTGCCAGCAGTTATTCCCAGCGAAGCTCCTACAATGAGCAGTTCTTC.

This clonotype was detected a few times. The genes are TRBV3-1 and TRBJ2-5, with 7 bases matching TRBD1. The CDR3 contains 16 residues. Germline lookup yields CDR1 LGHDT and CDR2 YNNKEL (reference sequence). J was trimmed by 5 bases and V by 1 base; bases with no gene match: 10. The DNA for the CDR3 is TGTGCCAGCAGCCAAGTTTTACTGGACAGGAGGGAGACCCAGTACTTC. Its protein is CASSQVLLDRRETQYF.

There are a few counts of this clonotype. The J gene is TRBJ2-3, the V gene TRBV5-1; D possibly corresponds to TRBD1 (6 bases). The CDR3 sequence is 15 residues long. In germline, CDR1 is SGHRS, CDR2 YFSETQ. Trimming cost V 6 bases and J 0 bases, with 14 bases left between them. As DNA, the CDR3 is TGCGCCAGCAAACAGGGCCCAACTAGCACAGATACGCAGTATTTT. This sequence encodes CASKQGPTSTDTQYF.

On this clonotype: One junction end disagrees with the germline gene, perhaps due to a read error. V and J are TRBV7-9 and TRBJ1-2; possible D gene TRBD1, 6 bases. The CDR3 sequence is 14 residues long. CDR1 is SEHNR and CDR2 is FQNEAQ in the germline V gene (reference sequence). CDR3 coding DNA: TGTGCCTGCAGCTTAGATCAACAGGGAAGCGGCTACACCTTC. Translation gives CACSLDQQGSGYTF.

V and J are TRBV5-1 and TRBJ2-1; TRBD1 matches at 9 bases. The CDR3 is made up of 15 amino acids. V shed 3 bases, J shed 3 bases, and the junction held 4 bases outside the gene matches. In germline, CDR1 is SGHRS, CDR2 YFSETQ. The chain's CDR3 is CASSSGQGDYNEQFF. The CDR3 DNA is TGCGCCAGCAGCTCGGGACAGGGAGACTACAATGAGCAGTTCTTC.

In its sample, this clonotype was seen a few times. J is TRBJ2-7 and V is TRBV28; 9 bases are a match to TRBD2. The CDR3 consists of 15 residues. In germline, CDR1 is MDHEN, CDR2 SYDVKM. Unmatched junction bases numbered 10, after V lost 7 bases and J lost 3 bases. CDR3 DNA sequence: TGTGCCAGCAATGATCCCGGGACTAGCAACTACGAGCAGTACTTC. Protein product: CASNDPGTSNYEQYF.

In its sample, this clonotype was seen a few times. The rearrangement links TRBV5-1 to TRBJ2-3; TRBD1 matches at 8 bases. The germline gives CDR1 SGHRS, CDR2 YFSETQ. The CDR3 length is 15 residues. Losses at the gene ends were 7 bases for V and 2 bases for J; bases not matched to a gene: 9. The CDR3 region has the DNA TGCGCCAGCCGAACCGGGACAGGCTACACAGATACGCAGTATTTT. It codes for CASRTGTGYTDTQYF.

This clonotype has more than one count but fewer than ten. The V call is TRBV24-1, the J call TRBJ2-3; D is possibly TRBD1 or TRBD2 (5 bases each). V shed 2 bases and J shed 4 bases, with 15 bases lying between them. The CDR3 totals 16 residues. Germline CDR1 and CDR2: KGHDR and SFDVKD. CDR3 amino acids: CATSDWEPGSPDTQYF. The CDR3 region has the DNA TGTGCCACCAGTGATTGGGAGCCAGGGAGCCCAGATACGCAGTATTTT.

The chain recombines TRBV10-3 with TRBJ2-1; TRBD1 aligns across 7 bases. This CDR3 is built from 14 residues. The trim removed 3 bases at V and 4 bases at J, leaving 3 bases unmatched. Germline CDR1 is ENHRY and CDR2 is SYGVKD. Here the CDR3 reads CAISEGQEYNEQFF. CDR3 coding DNA: TGTGCCATCAGTGAAGGACAGGAGTACAATGAGCAGTTCTTC.

This clonotype has just a few counts. This rearrangement joins TRBV4-1 to TRBJ2-3; 13 bases match TRBD2. CDR3 size: 17 residues. Germline V gives CDR1 MGHRA, CDR2 YSYEKL. J gave up 7 bases and V 4 bases, and 11 bases lay outside the gene matches. The CDR3 protein is CASSLGLAGAISNTQYF. In nucleotides, the CDR3 is TGCGCCAGCAGCCTCGGACTAGCGGGGGCCATAAGCAATACGCAGTATTTT.

V gene TRBV27 combines with J gene TRBJ2-7, with D perhaps TRBD1 (6 bases). Germline CDR1 and CDR2: MNHEY and SMNVEV (reference sequence). CDR3 length: 15 residues. Trimming shortened V by 2 bases and J by 6 bases, and 17 bases separated the two germline ends. Written as DNA, the CDR3 is TGTGCCAGCAGTTTAAGCGCCTCACAGGGCGGCGAGCAGTACTTC. Encoded protein: CASSLSASQGGEQYF.

This clonotype occurred a few times. The chain links TRBV6-1 to TRBJ2-5, with D uncertain. V was trimmed by 7 bases and J by 3 bases, leaving 18 bases between them. There are 15 residues in the CDR3. Germline assignment: CDR1 MNHNS and CDR2 SASEGT. The CDR3 loop is CASTRKGSREETQYF. DNA for the CDR3: TGTGCCAGCACCCGAAAAGGATCAAGAGAAGAGACCCAGTACTTC.